These 27 T cell receptor beta chains came from one sample sequenced in a study of response to subunit inactivated influenza vaccine. TCRdb independently ran MiXCR on the RT-PCR reads; one entry per CDR3 protein. The top ten clones hold about 29% of a sample with 150,000 to 200,000 distinct CDR3 sequences, more than 10% of them seen once. The sample also formed part of further work on T cells expressing NK-cell markers. That source adds: 5'RACE template switching built TCR beta cDNA with unique molecular identifiers.

This sample comprised CD8+ T cells sorted from PBMCs, obtained 11 to 12 days after vaccination. The receptor set was obtained from a man aged 45-65 years who received an inactivated influenza vaccine.

This clonotype was counted only a few times. This rearrangement joins TRBV11-1 to TRBJ2-7; D ambiguous. CDR1 and CDR2 (germline): SGHAT, FQDESV (reference sequence). CDR3 length: 13 amino acids. V was clipped by 6 bases and J by 4 bases, with 13 bases between them. The CDR3, as DNA: TGTGCCAGCAGTACTGAAGTGGGTTACGAGCAGTACTTC. It encodes CASSTEVGYEQYF.

This clonotype showed up just once. This sequence joins TRBV7-9 and TRBJ2-7; no clear D gene. Trimming removed 2 bases at V and 7 bases at J, with 9 bases between. Per germline, CDR1 SEHNR and CDR2 FQNEAQ (reference sequence). This CDR3 contains 12 residues. CDR3 sequence (DNA): TGTGCCAGCAGCTTACCGAAACGAGAGCAGTACTTC. This encodes CASSLPKREQYF.

This chain links TRBV7-9 with TRBJ2-7; D not certain. Germline-derived CDR1 and CDR2 are SEHNR and FQNEAQ (reference sequence). The CDR3 contains 15 residues. V was clipped by 0 bases and J by 0 bases, with 9 bases between them. The DNA of the CDR3 is TGTGCCAGCAGCTTAGCGCTGACTTCCTCCTACGAGCAGTACTTC. Its translation is CASSLALTSSYEQYF.

There are a few counts of this clonotype. This chain uses TRBV12-3 or TRBV12-4 with TRBJ2-1; TRBD2 agrees at 11 bases. The trim removed 1 base at V and 5 bases at J, leaving 10 bases unmatched. CDR3 length: 18 amino acids. CDR3 DNA sequence: TGTGCCAGCAGTTTAGGCCTAGCGGGGGGAGGCGAAAACAATGAGCAGTTCTTC. It yields the protein CASSLGLAGGGENNEQFF.

The chain has TRBV7-9 and TRBJ2-2, with D possibly called TRBD1 or TRBD2 (6 bases each). The germline CDR1 and CDR2 sequences are SEHNR and FQNEAQ (reference sequence). Trimming shortened V by 5 bases and J by 5 bases, and 18 bases separated the two germline ends. The CDR3 is made up of 16 amino acids. The CDR3 DNA follows: TGTGCCAGCAGCCAGGACTACAGGGAAGGGACCGGGGAGCTGTTTTTT. It specifies CASSQDYREGTGELFF.

The CDR3 DNA reads TGTGCCAGCAGCGGGGACTCCTACAATGAGCAGTTCTTC. As protein: CASSGDSYNEQFF. The rearrangement links TRBV3-1 to TRBJ2-1; D call uncertain. Between the trimmed V and J ends, which lost 5 bases and 0 bases, there was a span of 5 bases. This CDR3 region has 13 residues. Per germline, CDR1 LGHDT and CDR2 YNNKEL (reference sequence).

This clonotype was observed at least ten times. This rearrangement joins TRBV28 to TRBJ2-3; D remains ambiguous. V lost 2 bases and J 0 bases, leaving 12 bases between the germline ends. Germline lookup yields CDR1 MDHEN and CDR2 SYDVKM. The CDR3 loop spans 16 amino acids. The CDR3 sequence: CASSLLQASSTDTQYF. In nucleotides, the CDR3 is TGTGCCAGCAGTTTACTCCAGGCCTCTAGCACAGATACGCAGTATTTT.

This clonotype was seen a handful of times. The V call is TRBV29-1, the J call TRBJ2-7, with D possibly being TRBD1 or TRBD2 (5 bases each). The CDR3 consists of 12 residues. CDR1 and CDR2 from the germline V gene are SQVTM and ANQGSEA. Trimming left V 7 bases short and J 4 bases short, with 14 bases between. CDR3 loop: CSATGPLYEQYF. The CDR3 DNA sequence: TGCAGCGCCACGGGACCCCTTTACGAGCAGTACTTC.

The V and J genes are TRBV6-2 or TRBV6-3 and TRBJ1-2; a possible D gene is TRBD1 (6 bases). Germline V gives CDR1 MNHEY, CDR2 SVGEGT. Between the trimmed V and J ends, which lost 2 bases and 2 bases, there was a span of 12 bases. This CDR3 has 15 amino acids. Written as DNA, the CDR3 is TGTGCCAGCAGTTACGTCGGGGGCGCGAACTATGGCTACACCTTC. Protein sequence: CASSYVGGANYGYTF.

This clonotype was seen only a few times. This chain joins TRBV5-1 and TRBJ2-7; maybe TRBD1 (5 bases). Trimming left V 4 bases short and J 4 bases short, with 15 bases between. Germline CDR1 is SGHRS and CDR2 is YFSETQ. CDR3 length: 14 amino acids. CDR3 sequence: CASSETDIWYEQYF. The CDR3 nucleotides are TGCGCCAGCAGCGAGACGGACATTTGGTACGAGCAGTACTTC.

The chain carries TRBV4-3 and TRBJ2-1; D might be TRBD2 (5 bases). The CDR3 has 16 amino acids. Germline-derived CDR1 and CDR2 are LGHNA and YSLEER. Trimming took 0 bases from V and 1 from J, leaving 10 bases between them. The CDR3 region has the DNA TGCGCCAGCAGCCAAGATTTGCGGGCGTCCTACAATGAGCAGTTCTTC. Protein product: CASSQDLRASYNEQFF.

The CDR3 bases are TGTGCCAGCAGTACACTGGACGGAAACATTCAGTACTTC. Translating gives CASSTLDGNIQYF. The rearrangement joins TRBV6-6 to TRBJ2-4; D uncertain. Germline-derived CDR1 and CDR2 are MNHNY and SVGAGI (reference sequence). CDR3 length: 13 residues. Trimming removed 5 bases at V and 6 bases at J, with 11 bases between.

The J gene is TRBJ2-5, the V gene TRBV13, with TRBD2 matching 9 bases. The CDR3 runs to 14 residues. Germline lookup yields CDR1 PRHDT and CDR2 FYEKMQ (reference sequence). V was clipped by 11 bases and J by 0 bases; unmatched bases: 7. For the CDR3, the DNA is TGTGCCTGGGCTAGCGGGAAGTACCAAGAGACCCAGTACTTC. Amino acid sequence: CAWASGKYQETQYF.

This sequence joins TRBV11-2 and TRBJ2-4; D remains ambiguous. Germline CDR1 and CDR2: SGHAT and FQNNGV. The CDR3 totals 15 residues. V lost 3 bases to trimming and J lost 0 bases, with 9 bases between them. CDR3 protein: CASSFSDIAKNIQYF. The CDR3 DNA follows: TGTGCCAGCAGCTTTTCGGATATAGCCAAAAACATTCAGTACTTC.

The rearrangement links TRBV21-1 to TRBJ2-1; TRBD2 is taken as the D call from the table, unchecked against the DNA. TRBV21-1 constitutes a pseudogene. The CDR3 totals 17 residues. The CDR3 DNA sequence: TGTGCCAGCAGCAAAGTGGTTCTAGCGGGAGCAAACAATGAGCAGTTCTTC. This gives the protein CASSKVVLAGANNEQFF.

This clonotype occurred a few times. The chain uses TRBV7-8 and TRBJ2-3; 14 bases agree with TRBD2. Germline CDR1 reads SGHVS; CDR2 reads FQNEAQ. J gave up 6 bases and V 4 bases, and 6 bases lay outside the gene matches. The CDR3 extends over 16 amino acids. In nucleotides, the CDR3 is TGTGCCAGCAGCTCCGGACTAGCGGGGGGTGCGGATACGCAGTATTTT. Its protein is CASSSGLAGGADTQYF.

The sample holds a few counts of this clonotype. This sequence joins TRBV6-5 and TRBJ2-7, with a possible D match to TRBD2 (6 bases). From germline, CDR1 is MNHEY and CDR2 SVGAGI. The CDR3 covers 15 residues. V gave up 2 bases and J gave up 2 bases, with 13 bases separating them. CDR3 residues: CASSYAGSRTYEQYF. In nucleotides, the CDR3 is TGTGCCAGCAGTTACGCCGGGAGCAGGACCTACGAGCAGTACTTC.

This sequence joins TRBV6-5 and TRBJ2-1; D is uncertain. V shed 1 base and J shed 0 bases, with 10 bases lying between them. CDR1 is MNHEY, CDR2 SVGAGI, per germline. CDR3 length equals 16 residues. The CDR3 nucleotides read TGTGCCAGCAGTTACTATGGGGTTAGCTCCTACAATGAGCAGTTCTTC. It yields the protein CASSYYGVSSYNEQFF.

The chain carries TRBV28 and TRBJ2-3; 16 nucleotides line up with TRBD2. CDR1 is MDHEN, CDR2 SYDVKM, per germline. The junction had 18 bases not matched to a gene; V was cut back by 6 bases and J by 9 bases. The CDR3 is 19 amino acids. CDR3 sequence: CASSRLQSIGTSGRATQYF. DNA of the CDR3: TGTGCCAGCAGCCGACTCCAATCCATCGGGACTAGCGGGAGGGCCACGCAGTATTTT.

This rearrangement joins TRBV7-9 to TRBJ2-7, with D unresolved. The germline gives CDR1 SEHNR, CDR2 FQNEAQ (reference sequence). V lost 4 bases and J lost 2, with 12 bases in between. The CDR3 covers 14 residues. This CDR3 is CASSSSRGPYEQYF. In DNA, the CDR3 is TGTGCCAGCAGCTCGTCCCGCGGTCCCTACGAGCAGTACTTC.

This clonotype was counted ten times or more. The J gene is TRBJ1-2, the V gene TRBV4-2; TRBD1 matches at 8 bases. This CDR3 comprises 16 residues. Per the germline V gene, CDR1 is LGHNA and CDR2 is YNFKEQ. V dropped 0 bases and J dropped 2; count of bases not matched to a gene: 5. The CDR3 nucleotides read TGTGCCAGCAGCCAAGATCCGGGACAGGCGAACTATGGCTACACCTTC. Translation gives CASSQDPGQANYGYTF.

V gene TRBV3-1 combines with J gene TRBJ1-1; D uncertain. Trimming took 0 bases from V and 1 from J, leaving 3 bases between them. The CDR3 is 13 amino acids. Germline CDR1 is LGHDT and CDR2 is YNNKEL (reference sequence). DNA for the CDR3: TGTGCCAGCAGCCAAGAAGGGAACACTGAAGCTTTCTTT. It encodes CASSQEGNTEAFF. Supplemented by reference TRBV3-1 and TRBJ1-1, the full variable domain reads DTAVSQTPKYLVTQMGNDKSIKCEQNLGHDTMYWYKQDSKKFLKIMFSYNNKELIINETVPNRFSPKSPDKAHLNLHINSLELGDSAVYFCASSQEGNTEAFFGQGTRLTVV.

This clonotype has only a few counts. This rearrangement joins TRBV6-2 or TRBV6-3 to TRBJ2-1; 10 bases fit TRBD2. With V trimmed by 5 bases and J by 2 bases, 9 bases remained unmatched. CDR1 MNHEY and CDR2 SVGEGT come from the germline V gene. This CDR3 contains 17 residues. The CDR3 region has the DNA TGTGCCAGCAGTCCTGCAACCCTAGCGGGGGCCTACAATGAGCAGTTCTTC. Residues: CASSPATLAGAYNEQFF.

This rearrangement joins TRBV6-1 to TRBJ2-7; 14 bases align to TRBD2. The ends lost 6 bases at V and 4 bases at J; junction bases unmatched: 11. CDR1 is MNHNS, CDR2 SASEGT, per germline. The CDR3 is made up of 17 amino acids. In nucleotides, the CDR3 is TGTGCCAGCAGCGGGACTAGCGGGAGTATCGAAGGGTACGAGCAGTACTTC. Translating gives CASSGTSGSIEGYEQYF.

The V call is TRBV9, the J call TRBJ2-1; 9 positions match TRBD2. The CDR3 covers 16 residues. Looked up from germline, CDR1 is SGDLS and CDR2 is YYNGEE. V lost 3 bases and J lost 0; bases outside the gene matches: 4. The CDR3 DNA sequence: TGTGCCAGCAGCGCTAGCGGGATGAGCTCCTACAATGAGCAGTTCTTC. The encoded protein is CASSASGMSSYNEQFF.

This clonotype was detected a few times. V usage is TRBV29-1 and J usage is TRBJ1-2; TRBD1 matches 9 bases. The germline V gene has CDR1 SQVTM and CDR2 ANQGSEA. The V segment lost 5 bases and the J segment 6 bases; nucleotides outside the gene matches: 7. The CDR3 spans 13 residues. The CDR3 is CSVWTGDTHGYTF. The CDR3 DNA follows: TGCAGCGTTTGGACAGGGGATACGCATGGCTACACCTTC.

This clonotype has just one count. The chain carries TRBV12-3 or TRBV12-4 and TRBJ2-1; 8 bases line up with TRBD2. This CDR3 is 13 amino acids long. V was clipped by 2 bases and J by 10 bases; unmatched bases: 4. The CDR3 DNA follows: TGTGCCAGCAGTTTAATAGCGGGGCAGGAGCAGTTCTTC. Translating it yields CASSLIAGQEQFF.